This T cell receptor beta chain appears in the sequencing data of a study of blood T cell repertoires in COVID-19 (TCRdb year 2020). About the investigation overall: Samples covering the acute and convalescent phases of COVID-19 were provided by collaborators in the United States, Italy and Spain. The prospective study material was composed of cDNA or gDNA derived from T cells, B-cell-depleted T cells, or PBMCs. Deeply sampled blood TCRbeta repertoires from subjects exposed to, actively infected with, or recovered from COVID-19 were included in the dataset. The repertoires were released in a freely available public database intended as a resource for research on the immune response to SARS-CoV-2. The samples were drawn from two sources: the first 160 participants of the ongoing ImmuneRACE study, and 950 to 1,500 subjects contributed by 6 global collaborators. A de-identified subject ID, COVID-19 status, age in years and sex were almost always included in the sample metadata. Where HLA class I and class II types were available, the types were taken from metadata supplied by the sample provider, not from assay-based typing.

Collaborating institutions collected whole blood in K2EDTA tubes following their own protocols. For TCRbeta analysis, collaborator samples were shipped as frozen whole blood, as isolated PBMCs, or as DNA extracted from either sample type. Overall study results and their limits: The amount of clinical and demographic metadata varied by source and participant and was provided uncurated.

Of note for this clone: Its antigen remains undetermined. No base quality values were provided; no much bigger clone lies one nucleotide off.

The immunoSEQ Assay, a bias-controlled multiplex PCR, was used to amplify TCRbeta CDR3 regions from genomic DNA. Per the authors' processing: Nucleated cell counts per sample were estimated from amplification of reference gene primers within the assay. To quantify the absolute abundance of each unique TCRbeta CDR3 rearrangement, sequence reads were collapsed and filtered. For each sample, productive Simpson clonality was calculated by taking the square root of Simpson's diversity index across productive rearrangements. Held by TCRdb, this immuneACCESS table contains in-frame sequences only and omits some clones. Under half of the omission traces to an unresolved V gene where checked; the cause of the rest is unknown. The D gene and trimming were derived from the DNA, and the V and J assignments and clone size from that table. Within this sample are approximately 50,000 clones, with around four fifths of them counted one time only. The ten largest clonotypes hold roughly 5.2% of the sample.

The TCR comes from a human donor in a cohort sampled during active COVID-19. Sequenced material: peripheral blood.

The CDR3 region reads CASSVGDSRRGTEAFF. The DNA reads TGTGCCAGCAGCGTAGGGGACAGTCGGCGGGGCACTGAAGCTTTCTTT. The chain employs TRBV9 and TRBJ1-1, and 7 bases in between align with TRBD1. CDR3 length: 16 amino acids, cysteine to phenylalanine. Only CDR3 DNA remains: 48 bases, in frame from the first base. The germline V gene encodes CDR1 SGDLS and CDR2 YYNGEE. Ends trimmed: V by 0 bases, J by 4 bases; bases unmatched to a gene: 9.